This TCR beta chain was identified in a study of T cell changes during pregnancy in multiple sclerosis. Here immunoSEQ multiplex PCR was the method, and the copy in TCRdb shows in-frame clones only, minus some. This table holds nearly 110,000 clones, about 89% found once. The material sequenced was peripheral blood, taken before pregnancy. This sequence originates from a female donor with multiple sclerosis, enrolled in a pregnancy study.

The CDR3 protein is CASSPGTGGRTEAFF. The CDR3 DNA reads TGTGCCAGCAGTCCCGGGACAGGGGGCCGCACTGAAGCTTTCTTT. This chain links TRBV27 with TRBJ1-1, with 12 bases fitting TRBD1. With V trimmed by 5 bases and J by 4 bases, 5 bases remained unmatched. Looked up from germline, CDR1 is MNHEY and CDR2 is SMNVEV (reference sequence). The CDR3 sequence is 15 residues long.